This TCR beta chain was identified during a study of cytomegalovirus exposure and HLA in healthy donors. Findings and limits, study-wide: TCR beta sequences reportedly predicted the HLA-A and HLA-B alleles of most subjects accurately. Trimming of TCR beta V- and J-genes showed a link, identified in a later analysis, to a missense DCLRE1C variant.

The PCR was carried out with 60 Vbeta primers and 13 Jbeta primers. Sequencing was performed with immunoSEQ multiplex PCR; in TCRdb, only in-frame clones are kept and a portion is missing. The sample consists of 130,000 to 150,000 clones, 65% to 85% of them appearing once. This clone was counted only a few times. No antigen is known for it. The V gene end was trimmed by 0 bases and the J gene end by 7 bases; junction bases not matched to a gene: 7. From germline, CDR1 is SGHNT and CDR2 YYREEE (reference sequence). This CDR3 is 17 amino acids long. This chain connects TRBV5-4 to TRBJ2-1, with TRBD2 identical over 13 bases. Sequenced sample: PBMCs. This sequence was found in a woman between 35 and 50 years old in good health and CMV-seropositive. The CDR3 DNA follows: TGTGCCAGCAGCTTGGTGGCAAGGACTAGCGGGAGTAATGAGCAGTTCTTC. Its protein is CASSLVARTSGSNEQFF.